This TCR beta chain derives from a study of response to subunit inactivated influenza vaccine (dated by TCRdb to 2016 to 2018). Describing the broader study: To follow how T cells responded to a trivalent subunit inactivated influenza vaccine, the researchers relied on deep quantitative profiling of the T cell receptor repertoire. Overall study results and their limits: According to the authors, only a limited number of new T cells may be recruited by each seasonal influenza vaccination.

From the germline V gene, CDR1 is ENHRY and CDR2 is SYGVKD. The germline V and J ends show losses of 8 bases and 5 bases respectively, and no gene match explains 5 bases of the junction. The CDR3 runs 14 residues from the cysteine to the phenylalanine. CDR3 DNA only is kept here, 42 bases in frame from base 1. About this clonotype: Its target antigen remains unknown. One base away there is no much larger clone; base qualities are not given.

Library preparation employed RT-PCR. The listed sequencing device is Illumina HiSeq 2500. TCRdb ran its own pipeline on the public reads, namely fastp trimming at Q25 and MiXCR clone calling, and kept in-frame beta chains. Here each entry gathers all rows of one CDR3 protein and keeps the most common genes and DNA. This sample lists 600,000 to 850,000 distinct CDR3 sequences; about 14% were detected once. The ten largest clones take up 7.6% of the sample. The sequencing used PBMCs from blood, collected 14 to 15 days before vaccination. The sequence joins TRBV10-3 to TRBJ2-3, with 12 central nucleotides matching TRBD1. The sequence was collected from a man aged 50 to 59 who received an inactivated influenza vaccine. Donor details come from another sample of the same person, matched by shared clones. CDR3 loop: CAIGGQGAGDTQYF. In nucleotides, the sequence is TGTGCCATCGGGGGACAGGGGGCGGGAGATACGCAGTATTTT.